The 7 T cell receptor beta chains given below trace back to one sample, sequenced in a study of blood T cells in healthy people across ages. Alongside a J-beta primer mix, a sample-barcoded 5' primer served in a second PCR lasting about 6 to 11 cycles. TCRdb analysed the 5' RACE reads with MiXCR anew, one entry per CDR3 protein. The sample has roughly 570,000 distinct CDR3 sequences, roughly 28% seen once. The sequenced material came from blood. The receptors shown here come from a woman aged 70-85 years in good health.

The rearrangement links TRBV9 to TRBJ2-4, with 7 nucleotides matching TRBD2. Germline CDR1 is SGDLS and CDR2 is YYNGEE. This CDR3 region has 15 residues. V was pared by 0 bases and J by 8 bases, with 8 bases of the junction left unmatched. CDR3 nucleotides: TGTGCCAGCAGCGTAGTGGGAGGGGTCGGGGACATTCAGTACTTC. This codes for CASSVVGGVGDIQYF.

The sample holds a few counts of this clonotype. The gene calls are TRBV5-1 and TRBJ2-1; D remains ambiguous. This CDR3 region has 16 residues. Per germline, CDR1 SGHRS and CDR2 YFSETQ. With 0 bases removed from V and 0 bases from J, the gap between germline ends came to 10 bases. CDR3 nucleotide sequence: TGCGCCAGCAGCTTGGTAGTAGTCAGCTCCTACAATGAGCAGTTCTTC. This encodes CASSLVVVSSYNEQFF.

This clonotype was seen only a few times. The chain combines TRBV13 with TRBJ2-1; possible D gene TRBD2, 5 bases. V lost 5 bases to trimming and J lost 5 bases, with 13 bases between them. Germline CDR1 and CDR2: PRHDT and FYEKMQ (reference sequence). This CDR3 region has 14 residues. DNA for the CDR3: TGTGCCAGCAGCCCTACCCCCGGGAACAATGAGCAGTTCTTC. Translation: CASSPTPGNNEQFF.

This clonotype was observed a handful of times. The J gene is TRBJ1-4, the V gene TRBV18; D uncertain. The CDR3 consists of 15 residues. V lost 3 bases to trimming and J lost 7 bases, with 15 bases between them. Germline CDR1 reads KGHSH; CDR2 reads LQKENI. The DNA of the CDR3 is TGTGCCAGCTCACCGACGATGATCGATGGTGAAAAACTGTTTTTT. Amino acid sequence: CASSPTMIDGEKLFF.

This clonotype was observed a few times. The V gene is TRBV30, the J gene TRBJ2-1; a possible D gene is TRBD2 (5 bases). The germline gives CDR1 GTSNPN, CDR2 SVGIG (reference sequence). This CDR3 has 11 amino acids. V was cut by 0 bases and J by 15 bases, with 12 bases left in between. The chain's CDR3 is CAWSVRSETFF. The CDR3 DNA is TGTGCCTGGAGTGTACGTAGCGAGACGTTCTTC.

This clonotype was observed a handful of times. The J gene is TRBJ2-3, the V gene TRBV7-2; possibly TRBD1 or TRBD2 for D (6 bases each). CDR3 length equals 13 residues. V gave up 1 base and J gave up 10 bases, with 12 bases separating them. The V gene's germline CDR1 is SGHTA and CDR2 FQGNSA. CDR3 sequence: CASSLEGGSAQYF. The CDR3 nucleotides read TGTGCCAGCAGCTTAGAGGGGGGTAGCGCGCAGTATTTT.

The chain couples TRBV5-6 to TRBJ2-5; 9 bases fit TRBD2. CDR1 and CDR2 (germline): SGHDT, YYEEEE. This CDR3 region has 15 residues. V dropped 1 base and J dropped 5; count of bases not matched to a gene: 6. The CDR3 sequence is CASSLFSGGFETQYF. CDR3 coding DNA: TGTGCCAGCAGCTTGTTTAGCGGGGGCTTTGAGACCCAGTACTTC.